The 12 T cell receptor beta chains given below trace back to one sample, sequenced in a study of cytomegalovirus exposure and HLA in healthy donors. 13 Jbeta primers and 60 Vbeta primers were used for the PCR. Assay: immunoSEQ multiplex PCR; the TCRdb copy retains only in-frame clones and omits some. The sample lists about 150,000 clones, roughly 71% seen once, with approximately 1.4% in the top ten. Sequences were obtained from PBMCs. All receptors derive from a middle-aged woman in good health and CMV-seronegative.

The chain carries TRBV5-1 and TRBJ2-5, with 9 nucleotides matching TRBD2. V lost 9 bases and J lost 4; bases outside the gene matches: 16. The germline CDR1 and CDR2 sequences are SGHRS and YFSETQ. There are 16 residues in the CDR3. The CDR3 coding sequence is TGCGCCACCTACCTCGGGGATAGCGGGGGTAGAGAGACCCAGTACTTC. Protein: CATYLGDSGGRETQYF. Full variable domain (outside the CDR3, taken from reference TRBV5-1 and TRBJ2-5): KAGVTQTPRYLIKTRGQQVTLSCSPISGHRSVSWYQQTPGQGLQFLFEYFSETQRNKGNFPGRFSGRQFSNSRSEMNVSTLELGDSALYLCATYLGDSGGRETQYFGPGTRLLVL.

The genes are TRBV5-1 and TRBJ2-3; TRBD2 agrees at 11 bases. Germline V gives CDR1 SGHRS, CDR2 YFSETQ. J gave up 0 bases and V 4 bases, and 4 bases lay outside the gene matches. This CDR3 has 16 amino acids. The CDR3, as DNA: TGCGCCAGCAGCCCCCCTAGCGGGGGGAGCACAGATACGCAGTATTTT. Its protein is CASSPPSGGSTDTQYF. The variable domain in full, completed from reference TRBV5-1 and TRBJ2-3, reads KAGVTQTPRYLIKTRGQQVTLSCSPISGHRSVSWYQQTPGQGLQFLFEYFSETQRNKGNFPGRFSGRQFSNSRSEMNVSTLELGDSALYLCASSPPSGGSTDTQYFGPGTRLTVL.

CDR3 bases: TGCAGCGTAAGCGGCGGGGGGGGCTATGGCTACACCTTC. Translation: CSVSGGGGYGYTF. The V and J genes are TRBV29-1 and TRBJ1-2; possibly TRBD1 for D (5 bases). The CDR3 totals 13 residues. Germline-derived CDR1 and CDR2 are SQVTM and ANQGSEA. With 6 bases removed from V and 4 bases from J, the gap between germline ends came to 15 bases.

The rearrangement uses TRBV2 and TRBJ2-7; 7 bases map to TRBD2. Germline-derived CDR1 and CDR2 are SNHLY and FYNNEI. J was trimmed by 0 bases and V by 1 base; bases with no gene match: 6. The CDR3 extends over 16 amino acids. The CDR3 DNA follows: TGTGCCAGCAGTGAAGTGGGAGGGTCCGACTCCTACGAGCAGTACTTC. Translation gives CASSEVGGSDSYEQYF. Variable domain in full (rest from reference TRBV2 and TRBJ2-7): EPEVTQTPSHQVTQMGQEVILRCVPISNHLYFYWYRQILGQKVEFLVSFYNNEISEKSEIFDDQFSVERPDGSNFTLKIRSTKLEDSAMYFCASSEVGGSDSYEQYFGPGTRLTVT.

This clone showed up just a few times. This sequence joins TRBV29-1 and TRBJ2-5, with 8 nucleotides matching TRBD1. V lost 4 bases and J lost 5; bases outside the gene matches: 3. CDR1 and CDR2 (germline): SQVTM, ANQGSEA. The length of the CDR3 is 12 residues. DNA of the CDR3: TGCAGCGTTGCAGGGGGCGATGAGACCCAGTACTTC. As protein: CSVAGGDETQYF.

There are a few counts of this clone. This rearrangement joins TRBV28 to TRBJ1-1, with D unresolved. Trimming left V 5 bases short and J 8 bases short, with 9 bases between. The CDR3 has 11 amino acids. CDR1 and CDR2 (germline): MDHEN, SYDVKM. The CDR3 spells CASSSRPEAFF. The CDR3 nucleotides read TGTGCCAGCAGTAGCCGCCCCGAAGCTTTCTTT.

The chain recombines TRBV7-9 with TRBJ2-1; 8 bases line up with TRBD2. Trimming removed 8 bases from V and 5 bases from J; junction bases left unmatched: 8. CDR1 and CDR2 (germline): SEHNR, FQNEAQ (reference sequence). CDR3 length: 14 residues. CDR3 sequence reads: CASCRGGIDNEQFF. The DNA for the CDR3 is TGTGCCAGCTGTCGGGGGGGTATAGACAATGAGCAGTTCTTC. Using reference TRBV7-9 and TRBJ2-1 for the parts outside the CDR3, the full variable domain is DTGVSQNPRHKITKRGQNVTFRCDPISEHNRLYWYRQTLGQGPEFLTYFQNEAQLEKSRLLSDRFSAERPKGSFSTLEIQRTEQGDSAMYLCASCRGGIDNEQFFGPGTRLTVL.

In this sample, this clone turned up a few times. The chain is built from TRBV29-1 and TRBJ2-5, with 8 bases fitting TRBD1. J lost 2 bases, V lost 5 bases, and 10 bases had no gene match. This CDR3 contains 15 residues. CDR1 SQVTM and CDR2 ANQGSEA come from the germline V gene. The chain's CDR3 is CSVFARGLLQETQYF. The CDR3 DNA sequence: TGCAGCGTTTTTGCCAGGGGGCTACTTCAAGAGACCCAGTACTTC.

This clone was seen more than once but under ten times. The rearrangement joins TRBV6-6 to TRBJ1-2, with 7 bases matching TRBD1. The trim removed 6 bases at V and 8 bases at J, leaving 0 bases unmatched. The CDR3 spans 10 residues. The germline V gene has CDR1 MNHNY and CDR2 SVGAGI (reference sequence). CDR3 in amino acids: CASSRGGYTF. The CDR3 DNA reads as TGTGCCAGCAGCAGGGGGGGCTACACCTTC.

This clone was found once. The chain has TRBV7-9 and TRBJ1-3; D is ambiguous. V was shortened by 0 bases and J by 0 bases, with 6 bases between the two germline ends. Germline values: CDR1 SEHNR, CDR2 FQNEAQ (reference sequence). The CDR3 consists of 15 residues. The CDR3 coding sequence is TGTGCCAGCAGCTTAGCCAGTGGCTCTGGAAACACCATATATTTT. Translating gives CASSLASGSGNTIYF.

CDR3 DNA: TGTGCCAGCAGGCGGACAGGGGCCGTCAATGGCTACACCTTC. Translated: CASRRTGAVNGYTF. This chain joins TRBV7-9 and TRBJ1-2; 9 nucleotides match TRBD1. V was clipped by 6 bases and J by 6 bases; unmatched bases: 8. Germline CDR1 SEHNR, CDR2 FQNEAQ (reference sequence). There are 14 residues in the CDR3.

The chain carries TRBV4-3 and TRBJ1-2, with 8 bases that match TRBD1. The CDR3 length is 15 residues. J gave up 8 bases and V 5 bases, and 13 bases lay outside the gene matches. CDR1 is LGHNA and CDR2 is YSLEER in the germline V gene. The CDR3 region has the DNA TGCGCCAGCAGCTTTAAGACAGGGGCCTCCGGAGGCTACACCTTC. This gives the protein CASSFKTGASGGYTF.